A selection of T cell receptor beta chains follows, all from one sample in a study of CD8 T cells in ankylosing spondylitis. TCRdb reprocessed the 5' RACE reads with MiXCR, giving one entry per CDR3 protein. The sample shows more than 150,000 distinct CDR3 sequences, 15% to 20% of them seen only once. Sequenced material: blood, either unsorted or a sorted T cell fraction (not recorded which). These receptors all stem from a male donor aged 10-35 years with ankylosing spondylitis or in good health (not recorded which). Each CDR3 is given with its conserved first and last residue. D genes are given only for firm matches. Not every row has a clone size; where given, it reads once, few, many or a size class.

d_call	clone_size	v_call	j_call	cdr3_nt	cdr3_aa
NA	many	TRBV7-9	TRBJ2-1	TGTGCCAGCAGCTTCAGTTTAGACCTGGGGGTTGAGCAGTTCTTC	CASSFSLDLGVEQFF
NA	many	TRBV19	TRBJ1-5	TGTGCCAGTACCCTTCTGGGGTCGGATCAGCCCCAGCATTTT	CASTLLGSDQPQHF
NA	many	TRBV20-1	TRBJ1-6	TGCAGTGCTAGCATAGGGACGGTGAATTCACCCCTCCACTTT	CSASIGTVNSPLHF
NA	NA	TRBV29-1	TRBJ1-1	TGCAGCGGGACAGAGGACACTGAAGCTTTCTTT	CSGTEDTEAFF
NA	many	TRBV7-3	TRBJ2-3	TGTGCCAGCAGCTCCAGCCCCCGAGGCAGCACAGATACGCAGTATTTT	CASSSSPRGSTDTQYF
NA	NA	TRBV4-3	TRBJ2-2	TGCGCCAGCAGCCAAGACTCGCGCACCGGGGAGCTGTTTTTT	CASSQDSRTGELFF
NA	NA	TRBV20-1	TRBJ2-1	TGCAGTGCTAGACGGAGGGGGCTAAGCTCCTACAATGAGCAGTTCTTC	CSARRRGLSSYNEQFF
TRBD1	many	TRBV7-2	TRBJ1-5	TGTGCCAGCGGACAGGGGGATAGCAATCAGCCCCAGCATTTT	CASGQGDSNQPQHF
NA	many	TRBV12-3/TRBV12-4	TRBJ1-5	TGTGCCAGCAGTTTAGAGGTAAACCAGCCCCAGCATTTT	CASSLEVNQPQHF
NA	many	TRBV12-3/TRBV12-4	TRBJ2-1	TGTGCCAGCAGTTCTCCGGGACGCTACAATGAGCAGTTCTTC	CASSSPGRYNEQFF
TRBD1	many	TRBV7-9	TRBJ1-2	TGTGCCAGCAGCCCGGACAGGGGCCATGGCTACACCTTC	CASSPDRGHGYTF
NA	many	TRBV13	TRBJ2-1	TGTGCCAGCAGCTCCGGCGGGCGAGGCTACAATGAGCAGTTCTTC	CASSSGGRGYNEQFF
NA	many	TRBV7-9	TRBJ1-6	TGTGCCAGCAGCGCACGGACGGAGAGCTCCTATAATTCACCCCTCCACTTT	CASSARTESSYNSPLHF
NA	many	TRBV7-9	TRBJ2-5	TGTGCCAGCAGCTTAACCGAGGGCGGAGAGACCCAGTACTTC	CASSLTEGGETQYF
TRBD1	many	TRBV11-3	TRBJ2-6	TGTGCCAGCAGCTCTCAACCGGGACAGGGACTTTCTGGGGCCAACGTCCTGACTTTC	CASSSQPGQGLSGANVLTF
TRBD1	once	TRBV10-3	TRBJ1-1	TGTGCCATCAGTGGTGAGGGGGCGAGGGCTGAAGCTTTCTTT	CAISGEGARAEAFF
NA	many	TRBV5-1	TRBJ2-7	TGCGCCAGCAGCGCGGACTCAGCAACCTACGAGCAGTACTTC	CASSADSATYEQYF
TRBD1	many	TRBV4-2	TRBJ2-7	TGTGCCAGCAGCCAAACAGGGGGAACCTACGAGCAGTACTTC	CASSQTGGTYEQYF
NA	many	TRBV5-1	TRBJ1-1	TGCGCCAGCAGGACAGGGAACACTGAAGCTTTCTTT	CASRTGNTEAFF
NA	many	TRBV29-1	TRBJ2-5	TGCAGCGTTAAACCCAGACAAGAGACCCAGTACTTC	CSVKPRQETQYF
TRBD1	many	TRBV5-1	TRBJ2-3	TGCGCCAGCAGCTTGGGACCGGGACAGGGGGTCGCAGATACGCAGTATTTT	CASSLGPGQGVADTQYF
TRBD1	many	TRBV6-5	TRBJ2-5	TGTGCCAGCTACGCCTCGGGACAGGGTTACCAAAGCCAGTACTTC	CASYASGQGYQSQYF
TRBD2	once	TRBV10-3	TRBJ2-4	TGTGCCATCAGAGAACCGGGACTAGCGGATACCAAAAACATTCAGTACTTC	CAIREPGLADTKNIQYF
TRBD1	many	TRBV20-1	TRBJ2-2	TGCAGTGCCATACCGGGACAGGGAAGGGCCGGGGAGCTGTTTTTT	CSAIPGQGRAGELFF
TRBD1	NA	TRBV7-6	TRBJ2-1	TGTGCCAGCAGCTTACTGGGACAGAATGAGCAGTTCTTC	CASSLLGQNEQFF
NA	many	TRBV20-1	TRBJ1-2	TGCAGTGCTAGAGATTTACAGGGCCTCGGCGGCTACACCTTC	CSARDLQGLGGYTF
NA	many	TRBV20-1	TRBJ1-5	TGCAGTGCTAGTATCAGGGACGATCAGCCCCAGCATTTT	CSASIRDDQPQHF